Reported below is one TCR beta chain. These data originate in a study of blood T cell repertoires in COVID-19. The wider study: The United States, Italy and Spain were the sources of the acute and convalescent COVID-19 samples. PBMCs, B-cell-depleted T cells, or T cells provided the cDNA or gDNA that made up the material.

Between the trimmed V and J ends, which lost 3 bases and 1 base, there was a span of 7 bases. The CDR3 contains 14 residues. Germline CDR1 and CDR2: LNHDA and SQIVND (reference sequence). Authors' analysis steps: Nucleated cell number was recorded as an estimate derived from reference gene primer amplification. The method was immunoSEQ multiplex PCR; TCRdb's version includes in-frame clones alone and lacks a portion of them. V and J calls and clone size are given by that table; D and trimming were obtained from the DNA. The table lists about 370,000 clones, more than 70% of them singletons, with approximately 3% in the top ten. Seattle participants joined during active infection and were tracked over time.

The specimen sequenced was peripheral blood. The source is a woman aged 25 to 39 with COVID-19, enrolled during active disease. The chain carries TRBV19 and TRBJ1-5; D call uncertain. The DNA of the CDR3 is TGTGCCAGTAGTATGTACGGGAGCAATCAGCCCCAGCATTTT. Amino acid sequence: CASSMYGSNQPQHF.